The sample holds a few counts of the clone carrying this T cell receptor beta chain. V dropped 6 bases and J dropped 0; count of bases not matched to a gene: 15. Germline CDR1 reads SGHRS; CDR2 reads YFSETQ. The CDR3 sequence is 18 residues long. Each CDR3 protein gets one entry after TCRdb re-called the 5' RACE reads with MiXCR. The profile covers some 560,000 distinct CDR3 sequences, with about 15% appearing a single time and roughly a sixth taken by the ten largest. This specimen belongs to a study of T cells after yellow fever vaccination. The chain joins TRBV5-1 to TRBJ2-5; 9 bases line up with TRBD1. The sequence came from a man aged 18 to 30 who received the YFV17D yellow fever vaccine. The sequenced sample was PBMCs, obtained roughly 5 days after the first yellow fever vaccination. In DNA form, the CDR3 reads TGCGCCAGCACAAGACGCGGGACAGGGAATGAGGACCAAGAGACCCAGTACTTC. Translated, it gives CASTRRGTGNEDQETQYF. Full variable domain (missing parts from reference TRBV5-1 and TRBJ2-5): KAGVTQTPRYLIKTRGQQVTLSCSPISGHRSVSWYQQTPGQGLQFLFEYFSETQRNKGNFPGRFSGRQFSNSRSEMNVSTLELGDSALYLCASTRRGTGNEDQETQYFGPGTRLLVL.